The 24 T cell receptor beta chains reported below all come from one sample, sequenced in a study of OX40 agonist ivuxolimab in advanced cancers. Generated by immunoSEQ multiplex PCR, the TCRdb table keeps only in-frame clones and is missing some. Among 65,000 to 90,000 clones listed, 85% were seen once. The sample here was CD4+ or CD8+ T cells sorted from blood, taken in a trial of the OX40 agonist ivuxolimab. These receptors all stem from an adult with an advanced solid tumor such as melanoma, head and neck, liver or kidney cancer.

The chain links TRBV25-1 to TRBJ1-4, with 11 nucleotides matching TRBD1. Trimming cost V 4 bases and J 6 bases; bases outside gene matches: 10. Germline V lookup: CDR1 MGHDK, CDR2 SYGVNS. The CDR3 length is 17 residues. In DNA form, the CDR3 reads TGTGCCAGCAGTGGATCCCGGACAGGGGGCTCGTATGAAAAACTGTTTTTT. It codes for CASSGSRTGGSYEKLFF. The full variable domain, rest sourced from reference TRBV25-1 and TRBJ1-4, is EADIYQTPRYLVIGTGKKITLECSQTMGHDKMYWYQQDPGMELHLIHYSYGVNSTEKGDLSSESTVSRIRTEHFPLTLESARPSHTSQYLCASSGSRTGGSYEKLFFGSGTQLSVL.

J is TRBJ1-5 and V is TRBV7-6; 9 positions match TRBD1. The CDR3 loop spans 15 amino acids. With V trimmed by 1 base and J by 2 bases, 0 bases remained unmatched. The germline CDR1 and CDR2 sequences are SGHVS and FNYEAQ. The CDR3 here is CASSLGDRGNQPQHF. The CDR3 DNA reads as TGTGCCAGCAGCTTAGGGGACAGGGGCAATCAGCCCCAGCATTTT.

This clone was detected a few times. This chain joins TRBV7-2 and TRBJ2-5, with 9 bases fitting TRBD1. The V and J ends lost 5 bases and 1 base, in that order; junction bases with no gene match: 11. Germline CDR1 and CDR2: SGHTA and FQGNSA. This CDR3 spans 17 amino acids. In nucleotides, the CDR3 is TGTGCCAGCAGCGGACTAACAGGGGGCGGGGGCCAAGAGACCCAGTACTTC. Protein sequence: CASSGLTGGGGQETQYF.

V and J are TRBV30 and TRBJ2-7, with TRBD1 as a possible D gene (6 bases). Trimming pared 1 base from V and 3 bases from J, leaving 10 bases between. The CDR3 loop spans 13 amino acids. Looked up from germline, CDR1 is GTSNPN and CDR2 is SVGIG (reference sequence). CDR3 loop: CAWSAGQNYEQYF. The CDR3 nucleotides read TGTGCCTGGAGTGCCGGACAGAACTACGAGCAGTACTTC.

The chain combines TRBV30 with TRBJ1-3, with 10 bases identical to TRBD1. V was pared by 7 bases and J by 3 bases, with 6 bases of the junction left unmatched. This CDR3 has 14 residues. Germline V lookup: CDR1 GTSNPN, CDR2 SVGIG (reference sequence). The CDR3 nucleotides read TGTGCCTTTGCGCGGGACAGGGGTGGAAACACCATATATTTT. Residues: CAFARDRGGNTIYF.

The rearrangement links TRBV4-2 to TRBJ1-5; no clear D gene. In germline, CDR1 is LGHNA, CDR2 YNFKEQ. Trimming stripped 0 bases from V and 7 bases from J, with 7 bases between. CDR3 length: 13 residues. The CDR3, as DNA: TGTGCCAGCAGCCAAGATAAGGAGCAGCCCCAGCATTTT. Its translation is CASSQDKEQPQHF.

This chain connects TRBV15 to TRBJ1-4; D remains ambiguous. Germline loops: CDR1 LNHNV, CDR2 YYDKDF (reference sequence). V lost 3 bases to trimming and J lost 7 bases, with 9 bases between them. CDR3 length: 13 amino acids. DNA of the CDR3: TGTGCCACCAGCAGGGACTTCAGTGAAAAACTGTTTTTT. Protein product: CATSRDFSEKLFF.

The genes are TRBV7-2 and TRBJ1-4; no definite D call. Germline V gene lookup returns CDR1 SGHTA and CDR2 FQGNSA. Trimming pared 5 bases from V and 8 bases from J, leaving 27 bases between. The CDR3 is 18 amino acids. The CDR3 region is CASSPRIAGRLRSEKLFF. CDR3 bases: TGTGCCAGCAGCCCGCGGATCGCAGGACGTCTGAGAAGCGAAAAACTGTTTTTT.

The CDR3 DNA reads as TGTGCAAGTCGGGACAGGGGGGGATACACTGAAGCTTTCTTT. Protein: CASRDRGGYTEAFF. The chain combines TRBV5-7 with TRBJ1-1; 11 bases line up with TRBD1. TRBV5-7 is annotated as an ORF whose role is uncertain. The CDR3 consists of 14 residues.

CDR3 loop: CASTPTGLRDQPQHF. CDR3 in DNA: TGTGCCAGCACCCCGACAGGGTTGCGGGATCAGCCCCAGCATTTT. This sequence joins TRBV28 and TRBJ1-5; TRBD1 agrees at 7 bases. The CDR3 extends over 15 amino acids. Germline loops: CDR1 MDHEN, CDR2 SYDVKM. V shed 7 bases and J 5 bases; nucleotides not matched to a gene: 11.

The CDR3 bases are TGTGCCAGTACGGTTTGGGTGGGTGGGCTAGCCAAAAACATTCAGTACTTC. Its protein product is CASTVWVGGLAKNIQYF. The V gene is TRBV19, the J gene TRBJ2-4, with unresolved D. CDR1 and CDR2 (germline): LNHDA, SQIVND (reference sequence). The V gene lost 7 bases and the J gene lost 0 bases, with 19 bases spanning the gap. The CDR3 has 17 amino acids.

The chain has TRBV30 and TRBJ1-2; 7 nucleotides line up with TRBD1. The CDR3 sequence is 14 residues long. The V gene's germline CDR1 is GTSNPN and CDR2 SVGIG (reference sequence). The CDR3 nucleotides are TGTGCTCAAGGGACAGAGGGTTTTATCTATGGCTACACCTTC. This gives the protein CAQGTEGFIYGYTF.

The chain carries TRBV28 and TRBJ1-2; 10 bases align to TRBD1. The CDR3 is 16 amino acids. Trimming at V came to 5 bases and at J to 6 bases, leaving 12 bases not matched to a gene. Germline CDR1 and CDR2: MDHEN and SYDVKM. Here the CDR3 DNA reads TGTGCCAGCAGTCCCGCCGGGACAGGGGACGGCAATGGCTACACCTTC. As protein: CASSPAGTGDGNGYTF.

The chain has TRBV4-3 and TRBJ2-3, with no clear D. Trimming cost V 2 bases and J 6 bases, with 9 bases left between them. Germline assignment: CDR1 LGHNA and CDR2 YSLEER. This CDR3 comprises 13 residues. CDR3 DNA: TGCGCCAGCAGCCAATCCCTCCCTGATACGCAGTATTTT. Amino acids: CASSQSLPDTQYF.

This rearrangement joins TRBV4-2 to TRBJ2-3; TRBD2 matches 8 bases. This CDR3 is built from 16 residues. Germline CDR1 reads LGHNA; CDR2 reads YNFKEQ. The trim removed 0 bases at V and 0 bases at J, leaving 2 bases unmatched. The CDR3 region has the DNA TGTGCCAGCAGCCAAGAGCCTAGCGGGAGCACAGATACGCAGTATTTT. This codes for CASSQEPSGSTDTQYF.

This clone has a handful of counts. CDR3 DNA: TGTGCCAGCAGTACCCGGGACAGGGGCTCCTACGAGCAGTACTTC. Encoded protein: CASSTRDRGSYEQYF. The chain uses TRBV6-5 and TRBJ2-7; 10 positions match TRBD1. The V and J ends lost 5 bases and 0 bases, in that order; junction bases with no gene match: 4. This CDR3 has 15 amino acids. The germline V gene encodes CDR1 MNHEY and CDR2 SVGAGI.

The chain combines TRBV5-8 with TRBJ2-1; TRBD1 aligns across 8 bases. J was trimmed by 9 bases and V by 2 bases; bases with no gene match: 7. This CDR3 region has 14 residues. Per germline, CDR1 SGHTS and CDR2 YDEGEE. This chain's CDR3 is CASSFETGVVEQFF. In DNA form, the CDR3 reads TGTGCCAGCAGCTTTGAGACAGGGGTTGTTGAGCAGTTCTTC.

The chain combines TRBV2 with TRBJ1-4; D gene unclear. CDR3 length equals 13 residues. The V end was cut by 4 bases, the J end by 3 bases, with 6 bases between. Germline values: CDR1 SNHLY, CDR2 FYNNEI. CDR3 bases: TGTGCCAGCAGTGTGGGAGCTAATGAAAAACTGTTTTTT. This sequence encodes CASSVGANEKLFF.

There are a few counts of this clone. The chain joins TRBV10-3 to TRBJ1-1; D not resolved. Trimming left V 2 bases short and J 7 bases short, with 8 bases between. CDR1 ENHRY and CDR2 SYGVKD come from the germline V gene. CDR3 length equals 12 residues. The CDR3 sequence: CAISEVTDEAFF. CDR3 DNA sequence: TGTGCCATCAGTGAGGTAACGGATGAAGCTTTCTTT.

The J gene is TRBJ1-1, the V gene TRBV4-1, with D perhaps matching TRBD1 (6 bases). The CDR3 loop spans 16 amino acids. V lost 3 bases, J lost 4 bases, and 18 bases lay in between. The germline V gene encodes CDR1 MGHRA and CDR2 YSYEKL. The CDR3 DNA sequence: TGCGCCAGCAGCCACGACGAAGGGGGGGGGATCACTGAAGCTTTCTTT. Protein product: CASSHDEGGGITEAFF.

This clone was seen once. The chain employs TRBV10-3 and TRBJ1-2, with 8 bases fitting TRBD1. The CDR3 is made up of 14 amino acids. Germline V gene lookup returns CDR1 ENHRY and CDR2 SYGVKD. V was clipped by 3 bases and J by 3 bases; unmatched bases: 3. CDR3 sequence (DNA): TGTGCCATCAGTGATGGACAGGGCGACTATGGCTACACCTTC. This gives the protein CAISDGQGDYGYTF.

This chain uses TRBV19 with TRBJ1-2; TRBD1 agrees at 7 bases. CDR3 size: 13 residues. V trimming: 6 bases; J trimming: 4 bases; junction bases outside the gene matches: 5. Germline assignment: CDR1 LNHDA and CDR2 SQIVND (reference sequence). The CDR3: CASRGQVAYGYTF. The CDR3 DNA sequence: TGTGCCAGTAGAGGACAGGTTGCCTATGGCTACACCTTC.

The gene calls are TRBV2 and TRBJ2-6; D call uncertain. V lost 2 bases and J 0 bases, leaving 5 bases between the germline ends. CDR1 and CDR2 from the germline V gene are SNHLY and FYNNEI. The CDR3 sequence is 15 residues long. This chain's CDR3 is CASSERSSGANVLTF. The CDR3 DNA reads TGTGCCAGCAGTGAAAGGTCCTCTGGGGCCAACGTCCTGACTTTC.

This clone was seen a few times. The chain uses TRBV27 and TRBJ1-3; the match to TRBD1 covers 7 bases. CDR1 MNHEY and CDR2 SMNVEV come from the germline V gene (reference sequence). The V gene end was trimmed by 5 bases and the J gene end by 7 bases; junction bases not matched to a gene: 5. The CDR3 is 13 residues long. The CDR3 nucleotides read TGTGCCAGCAGTAGGACAGGCGGGAACACCATATATTTT. Its translation: CASSRTGGNTIYF.